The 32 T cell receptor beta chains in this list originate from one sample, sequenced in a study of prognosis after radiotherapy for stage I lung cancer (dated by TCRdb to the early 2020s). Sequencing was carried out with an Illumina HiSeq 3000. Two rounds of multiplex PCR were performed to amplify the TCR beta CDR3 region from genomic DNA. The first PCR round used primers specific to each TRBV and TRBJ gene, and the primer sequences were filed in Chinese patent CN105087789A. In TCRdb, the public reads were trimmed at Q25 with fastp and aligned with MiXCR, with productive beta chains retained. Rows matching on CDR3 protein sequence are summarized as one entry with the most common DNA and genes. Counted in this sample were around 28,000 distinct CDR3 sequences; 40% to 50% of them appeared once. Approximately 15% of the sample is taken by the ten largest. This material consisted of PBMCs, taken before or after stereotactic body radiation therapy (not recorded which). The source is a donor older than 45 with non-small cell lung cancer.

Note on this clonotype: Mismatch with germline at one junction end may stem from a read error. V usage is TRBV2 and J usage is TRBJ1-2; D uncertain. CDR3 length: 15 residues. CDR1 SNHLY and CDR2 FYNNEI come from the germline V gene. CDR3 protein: CVSSDLQNPNYGYTF. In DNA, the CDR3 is TGTGTCAGCAGTGATCTGCAGAACCCTAACTATGGCTACACCTTC.

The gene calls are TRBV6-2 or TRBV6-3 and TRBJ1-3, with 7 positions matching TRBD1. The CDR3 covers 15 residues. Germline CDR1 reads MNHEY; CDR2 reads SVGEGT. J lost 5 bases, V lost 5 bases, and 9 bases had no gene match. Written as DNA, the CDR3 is TGTGCCAGCAGTAACACCGGACAGGTAAGAAACACCATATATTTT. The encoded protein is CASSNTGQVRNTIYF.

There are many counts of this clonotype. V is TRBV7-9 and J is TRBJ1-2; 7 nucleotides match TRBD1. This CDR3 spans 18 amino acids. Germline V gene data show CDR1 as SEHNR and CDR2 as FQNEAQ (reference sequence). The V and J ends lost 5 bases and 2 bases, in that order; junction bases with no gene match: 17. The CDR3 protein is CASSPIKITGDLNYGYTF. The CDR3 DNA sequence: TGTGCCAGCAGCCCGATAAAGATCACAGGGGACCTCAACTATGGCTACACCTTC.

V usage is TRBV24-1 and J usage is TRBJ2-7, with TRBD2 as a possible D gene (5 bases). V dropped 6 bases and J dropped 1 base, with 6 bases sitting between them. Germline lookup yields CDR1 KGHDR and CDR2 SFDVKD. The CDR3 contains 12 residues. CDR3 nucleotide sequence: TGTGCCACCAGTCGGGGTTCCTACGAGCAGTACTTC. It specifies CATSRGSYEQYF.

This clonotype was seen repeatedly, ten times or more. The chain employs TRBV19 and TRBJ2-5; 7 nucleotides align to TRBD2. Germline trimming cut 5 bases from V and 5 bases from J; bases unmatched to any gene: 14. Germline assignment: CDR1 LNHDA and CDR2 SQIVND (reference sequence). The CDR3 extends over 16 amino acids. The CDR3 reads CASSPSPTGGGETQYF. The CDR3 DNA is TGTGCCAGTAGTCCTAGCCCCACCGGGGGAGGGGAGACCCAGTACTTC.

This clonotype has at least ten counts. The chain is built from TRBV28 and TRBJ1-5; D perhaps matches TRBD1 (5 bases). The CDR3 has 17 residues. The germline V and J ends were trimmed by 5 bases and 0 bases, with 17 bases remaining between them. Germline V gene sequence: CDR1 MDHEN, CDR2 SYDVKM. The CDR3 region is CASSGGGSDSSNQPQHF. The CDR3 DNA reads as TGTGCCAGCAGTGGCGGGGGTTCTGACTCTAGCAATCAGCCCCAGCATTTT.

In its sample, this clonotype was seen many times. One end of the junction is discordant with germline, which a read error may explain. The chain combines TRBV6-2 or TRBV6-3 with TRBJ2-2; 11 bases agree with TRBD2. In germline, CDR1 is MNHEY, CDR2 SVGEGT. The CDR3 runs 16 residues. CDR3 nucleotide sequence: TGTGCCGGCAGTAACCCTAGCGGGAGGCCCACCGGGGAGCTGTTTTTT. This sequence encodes CAGSNPSGRPTGELFF.

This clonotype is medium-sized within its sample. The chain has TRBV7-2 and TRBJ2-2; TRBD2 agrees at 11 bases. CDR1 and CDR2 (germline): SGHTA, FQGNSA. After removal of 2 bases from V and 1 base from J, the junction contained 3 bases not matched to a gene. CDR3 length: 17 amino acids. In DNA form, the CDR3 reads TGTGCCAGCAGCTTACTAGCGGGAGGACTGAACACCGGGGAGCTGTTTTTT. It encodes CASSLLAGGLNTGELFF.

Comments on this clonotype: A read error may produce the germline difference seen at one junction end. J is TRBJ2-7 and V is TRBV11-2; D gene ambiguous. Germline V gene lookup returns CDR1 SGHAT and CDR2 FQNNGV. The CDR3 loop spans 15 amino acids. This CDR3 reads CASSLVGRRPYEQYF. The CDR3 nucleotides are TGTGCCAGCAGCTTAGTAGGGCGACGGCCATACGAACAGTACTTC.

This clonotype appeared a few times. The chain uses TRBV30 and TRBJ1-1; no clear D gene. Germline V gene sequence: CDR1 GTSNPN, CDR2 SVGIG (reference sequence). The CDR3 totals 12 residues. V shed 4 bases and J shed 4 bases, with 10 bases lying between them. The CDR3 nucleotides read TGTGCCTGGAATTTGGGCGGCACTGAAGCTTTCTTT. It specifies CAWNLGGTEAFF.

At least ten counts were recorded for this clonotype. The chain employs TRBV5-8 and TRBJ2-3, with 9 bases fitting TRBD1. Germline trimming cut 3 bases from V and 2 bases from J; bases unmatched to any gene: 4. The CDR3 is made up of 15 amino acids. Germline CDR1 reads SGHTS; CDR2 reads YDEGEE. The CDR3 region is CASSSGTGITDTQYF. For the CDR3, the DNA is TGTGCCAGCAGCTCCGGGACAGGGATCACAGATACGCAGTATTTT.

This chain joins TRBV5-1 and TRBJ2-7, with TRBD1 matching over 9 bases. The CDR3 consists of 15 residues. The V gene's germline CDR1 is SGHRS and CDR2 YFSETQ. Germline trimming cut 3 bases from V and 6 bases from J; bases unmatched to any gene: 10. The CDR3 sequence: CASSYIPGQGGEQYF. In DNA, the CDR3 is TGCGCCAGCAGCTATATACCGGGACAGGGTGGCGAGCAGTACTTC. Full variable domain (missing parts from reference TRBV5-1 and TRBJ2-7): KAGVTQTPRYLIKTRGQQVTLSCSPISGHRSVSWYQQTPGQGLQFLFEYFSETQRNKGNFPGRFSGRQFSNSRSEMNVSTLELGDSALYLCASSYIPGQGGEQYFGPGTRLTVT.

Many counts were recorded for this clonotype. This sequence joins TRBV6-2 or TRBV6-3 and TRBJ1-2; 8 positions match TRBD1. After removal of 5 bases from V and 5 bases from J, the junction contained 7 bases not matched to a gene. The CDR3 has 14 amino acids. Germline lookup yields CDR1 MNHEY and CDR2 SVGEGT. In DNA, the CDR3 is TGTGCCAGCAGTGACCCCGGGACAGGTTATGGCTACACCTTC. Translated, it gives CASSDPGTGYGYTF.

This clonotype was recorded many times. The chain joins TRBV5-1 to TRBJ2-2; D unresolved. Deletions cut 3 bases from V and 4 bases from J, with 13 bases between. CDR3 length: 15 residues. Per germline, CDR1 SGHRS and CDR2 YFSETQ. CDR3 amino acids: CASSSRPLSTGELFF. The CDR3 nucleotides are TGCGCCAGCAGCTCCCGACCCTTATCCACCGGGGAGCTGTTTTTT.

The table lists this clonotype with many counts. The CDR3 protein is CASRLGGRETQYF. CDR3 bases: TGTGCCAGCAGGTTGGGGGGTAGGGAGACCCAGTACTTC. The chain has TRBV28 and TRBJ2-5; D might be TRBD2 (6 bases). Germline-derived CDR1 and CDR2 are MDHEN and SYDVKM. The CDR3 is made up of 13 amino acids. V was pared by 6 bases and J by 5 bases, with 13 bases between.

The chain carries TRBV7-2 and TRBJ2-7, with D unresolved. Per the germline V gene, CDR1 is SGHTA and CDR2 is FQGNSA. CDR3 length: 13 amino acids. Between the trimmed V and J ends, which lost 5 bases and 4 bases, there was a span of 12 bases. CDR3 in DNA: TGTGCCAGCAGCCAAGGACGCTGGTACGAGCAGTACTTC. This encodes CASSQGRWYEQYF.

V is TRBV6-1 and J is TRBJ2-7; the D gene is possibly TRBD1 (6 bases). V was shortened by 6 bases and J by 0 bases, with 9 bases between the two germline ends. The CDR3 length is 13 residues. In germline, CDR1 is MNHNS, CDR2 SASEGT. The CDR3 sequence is CASRNRDSYEQYF. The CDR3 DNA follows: TGTGCCAGCAGAAACAGGGACTCCTACGAGCAGTACTTC.

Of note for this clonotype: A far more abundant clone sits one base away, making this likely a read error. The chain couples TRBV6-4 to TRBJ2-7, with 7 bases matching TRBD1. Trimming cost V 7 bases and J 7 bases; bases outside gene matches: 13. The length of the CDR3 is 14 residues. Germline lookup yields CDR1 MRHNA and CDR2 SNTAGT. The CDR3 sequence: CASIAGTATGEQYF. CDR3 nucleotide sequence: TGTGCCAGCATAGCCGGGACAGCCACCGGGGAGCAGTACTTC.

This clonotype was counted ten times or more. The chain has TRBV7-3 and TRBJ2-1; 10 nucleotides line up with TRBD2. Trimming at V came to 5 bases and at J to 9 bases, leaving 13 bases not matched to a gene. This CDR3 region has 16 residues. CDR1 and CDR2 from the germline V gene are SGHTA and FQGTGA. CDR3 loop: CASSRPMSGRVGEQFF. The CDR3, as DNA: TGTGCCAGCAGCCGTCCGATGAGCGGGAGGGTGGGTGAGCAGTTCTTC.

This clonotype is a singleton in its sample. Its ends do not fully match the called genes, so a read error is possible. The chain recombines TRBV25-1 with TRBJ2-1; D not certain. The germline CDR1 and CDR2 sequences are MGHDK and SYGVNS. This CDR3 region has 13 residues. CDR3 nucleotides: TGTTCCAGCAGTGTGGGTACCTACAATGAGCAGTTCTTC. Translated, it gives CSSSVGTYNEQFF.

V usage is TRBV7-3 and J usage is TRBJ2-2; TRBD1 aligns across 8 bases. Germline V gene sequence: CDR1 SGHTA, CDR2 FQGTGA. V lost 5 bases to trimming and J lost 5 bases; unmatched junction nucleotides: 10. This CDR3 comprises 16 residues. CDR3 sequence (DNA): TGTGCCAGCAGCCAACGGGGTACAGGGGGAACCGGGGAGCTGTTTTTT. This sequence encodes CASSQRGTGGTGELFF. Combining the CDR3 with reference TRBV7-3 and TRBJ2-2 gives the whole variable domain GAGVSQTPSNKVTEKGKYVELRCDPISGHTALYWYRQSLGQGPEFLIYFQGTGAADDSGLPNDRFFAVRPEGSVSTLKIQRTERGDSAVYLCASSQRGTGGTGELFFGEGSRLTVL.

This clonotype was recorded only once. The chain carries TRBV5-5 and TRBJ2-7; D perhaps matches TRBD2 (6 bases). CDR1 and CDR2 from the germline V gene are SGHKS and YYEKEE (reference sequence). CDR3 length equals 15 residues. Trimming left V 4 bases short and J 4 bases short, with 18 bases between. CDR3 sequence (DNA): TGTGCCAGCAGCAAGGACCGGGACTTGCATTACGAGCAGTACTTC. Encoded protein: CASSKDRDLHYEQYF. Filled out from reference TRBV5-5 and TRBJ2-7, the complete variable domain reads DAGVTQSPTHLIKTRGQQVTLRCSPISGHKSVSWYQQVLGQGPQFIFQYYEKEERGRGNFPDRFSARQFPNYSSELNVNALLLGDSALYLCASSKDRDLHYEQYFGPGTRLTVT.

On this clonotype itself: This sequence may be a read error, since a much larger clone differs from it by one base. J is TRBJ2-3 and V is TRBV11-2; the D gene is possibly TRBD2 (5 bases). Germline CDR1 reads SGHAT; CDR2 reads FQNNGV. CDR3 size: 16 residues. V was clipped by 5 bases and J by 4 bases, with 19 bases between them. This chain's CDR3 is CASSLGRAVSSDTQYF. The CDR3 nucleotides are TGTGCCAGCAGCCTAGGGCGGGCGGTAAGCTCAGATACGCAGTATTTT. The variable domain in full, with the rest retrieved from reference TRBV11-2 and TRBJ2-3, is EAGVAQSPRYKIIEKRQSVAFWCNPISGHATLYWYQQILGQGPKLLIQFQNNGVVDDSQLPKDRFSAERLKGVDSTLKIQPAKLEDSAVYLCASSLGRAVSSDTQYFGPGTRLTVL.

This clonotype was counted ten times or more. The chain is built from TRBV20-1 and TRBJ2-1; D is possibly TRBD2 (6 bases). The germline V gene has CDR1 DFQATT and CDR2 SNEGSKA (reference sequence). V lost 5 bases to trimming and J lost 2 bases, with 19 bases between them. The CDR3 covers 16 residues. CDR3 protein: CSADSMRGGTYNEQFF. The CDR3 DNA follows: TGCAGTGCTGACTCCATGAGGGGCGGGACCTACAATGAGCAGTTCTTC.

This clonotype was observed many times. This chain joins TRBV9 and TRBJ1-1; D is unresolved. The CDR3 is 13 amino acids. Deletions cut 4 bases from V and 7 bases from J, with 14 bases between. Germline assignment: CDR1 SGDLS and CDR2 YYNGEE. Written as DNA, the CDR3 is TGTGCCAGCAGCCGAGGCCCCGATATTGAAGCTTTCTTT. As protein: CASSRGPDIEAFF.

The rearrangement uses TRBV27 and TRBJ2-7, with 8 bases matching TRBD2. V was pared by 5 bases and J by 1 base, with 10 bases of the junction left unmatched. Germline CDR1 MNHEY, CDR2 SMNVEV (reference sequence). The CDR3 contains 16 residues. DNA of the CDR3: TGTGCCAGCAGTCCATATGGGGCGGGGGGATCCTACGAGCAGTACTTC. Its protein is CASSPYGAGGSYEQYF.

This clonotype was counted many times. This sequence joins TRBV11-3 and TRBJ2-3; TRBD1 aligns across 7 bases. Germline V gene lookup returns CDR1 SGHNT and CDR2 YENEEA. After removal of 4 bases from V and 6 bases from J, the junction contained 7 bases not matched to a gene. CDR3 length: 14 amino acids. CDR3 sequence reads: CASSSGGDYDTQYF. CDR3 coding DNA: TGTGCCAGCAGCTCAGGGGGAGATTATGATACGCAGTATTTT.

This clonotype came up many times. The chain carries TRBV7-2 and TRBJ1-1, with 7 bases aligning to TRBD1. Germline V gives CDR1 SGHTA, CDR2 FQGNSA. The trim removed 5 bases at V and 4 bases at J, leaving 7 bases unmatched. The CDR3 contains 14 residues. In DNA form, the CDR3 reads TGTGCCAGCAGCCCACAGGGGTGGAGCACTGAAGCTTTCTTT. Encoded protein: CASSPQGWSTEAFF.

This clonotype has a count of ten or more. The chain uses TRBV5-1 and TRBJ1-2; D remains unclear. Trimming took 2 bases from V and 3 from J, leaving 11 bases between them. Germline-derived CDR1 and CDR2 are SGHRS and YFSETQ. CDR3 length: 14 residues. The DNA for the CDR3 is TGCGCCAGCAGCTTTACGGCGGCCGACTATGGCTACACCTTC. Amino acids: CASSFTAADYGYTF. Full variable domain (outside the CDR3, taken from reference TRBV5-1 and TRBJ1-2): KAGVTQTPRYLIKTRGQQVTLSCSPISGHRSVSWYQQTPGQGLQFLFEYFSETQRNKGNFPGRFSGRQFSNSRSEMNVSTLELGDSALYLCASSFTAADYGYTFGSGTRLTVV.

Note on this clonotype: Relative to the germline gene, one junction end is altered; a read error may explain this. CDR3 coding DNA: TGCGCCAGCAGCCAATCCTTCTATATGGAGCATTACTTC. Encoded protein: CASSQSFYMEHYF. The V and J genes are TRBV4-3 and TRBJ2-7; no clear D gene. CDR1 LGHNA and CDR2 YSLEER come from the germline V gene. CDR3 length: 13 residues.

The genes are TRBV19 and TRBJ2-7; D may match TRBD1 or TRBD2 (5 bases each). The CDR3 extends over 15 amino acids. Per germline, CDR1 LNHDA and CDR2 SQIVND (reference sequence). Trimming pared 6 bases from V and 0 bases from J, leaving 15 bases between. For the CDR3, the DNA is TGTGCCAGTAGCCCCGGGACGTTTAACTCCTACGAGCAGTACTTC. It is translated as CASSPGTFNSYEQYF.

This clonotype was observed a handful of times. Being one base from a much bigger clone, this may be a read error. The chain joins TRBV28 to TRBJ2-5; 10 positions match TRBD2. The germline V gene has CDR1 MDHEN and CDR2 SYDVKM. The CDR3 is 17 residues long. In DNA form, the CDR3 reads TGTGCCATCAGTTTAACGGTGACTAGCGGGTCGGCAGAGACCCAGTACTTC. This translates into CAISLTVTSGSAETQYF.